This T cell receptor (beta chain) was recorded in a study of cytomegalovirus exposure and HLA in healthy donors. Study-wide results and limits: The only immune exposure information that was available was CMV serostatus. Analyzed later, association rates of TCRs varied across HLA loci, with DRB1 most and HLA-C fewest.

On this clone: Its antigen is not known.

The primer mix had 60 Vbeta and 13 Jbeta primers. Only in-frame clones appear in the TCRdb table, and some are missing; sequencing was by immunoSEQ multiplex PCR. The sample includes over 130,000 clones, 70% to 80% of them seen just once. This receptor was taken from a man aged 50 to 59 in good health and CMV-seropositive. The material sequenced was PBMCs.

The chain's CDR3 is CASLGSSGSSETQYF. For the CDR3, the DNA is TGTGCCAGCCTCGGTAGTAGCGGGAGTTCAGAGACCCAGTACTTC. The genes are TRBV28 and TRBJ2-5; 9 nucleotides align to TRBD2. The CDR3 has 15 amino acids. The germline gives CDR1 MDHEN, CDR2 SYDVKM. V lost 8 bases and J lost 4; bases outside the gene matches: 11. The entire variable domain, with the rest obtained from reference TRBV28 and TRBJ2-5, is as follows: DVKVTQSSRYLVKRTGEKVFLECVQDMDHENMFWYRQDPGLGLRLIYFSYDVKMKEKGDIPEGYSVSREKKERFSLILESASTNQTSMYLCASLGSSGSSETQYFGPGTRLLVL.